Following are 32 T cell receptor beta chains from one sample sequenced in a study of blood T cell repertoires in COVID-19. Sequencing used immunoSEQ multiplex PCR; TCRdb keeps in-frame clones, though not all of them. Here the sample spans around 27,000 clones, roughly 84% being singletons. Sequenced: peripheral blood. The receptors were gathered from a man aged 70-80 years with active COVID-19.

This clone was counted only a few times. The chain recombines TRBV29-1 with TRBJ2-3; 7 bases line up with TRBD1. Germline V CDR1 and CDR2: SQVTM, ANQGSEA. The CDR3 has 13 amino acids. The V and J ends lost 7 bases and 2 bases, in that order; junction bases with no gene match: 6. CDR3: CSGWTGPTDTQYF. CDR3 DNA: TGCAGCGGATGGACAGGACCCACAGATACGCAGTATTTT.

The chain combines TRBV2 with TRBJ1-4; D not resolved. Germline V lookup: CDR1 SNHLY, CDR2 FYNNEI. The V end was cut by 10 bases, the J end by 3 bases, with 12 bases between. CDR3 size: 13 residues. The CDR3 DNA reads TGTGCCACATCAGGATTTCCTAATGAAAAACTGTTTTTT. It yields the protein CATSGFPNEKLFF.

This chain joins TRBV3-1 (or the pseudogene TRBV3-2) and TRBJ2-2; TRBD2 aligns across 7 bases. The germline CDR1 and CDR2 sequences are LGHDT and YNNKEL (reference sequence). The CDR3 sequence is 16 residues long. V dropped 4 bases and J dropped 3; count of bases not matched to a gene: 8. Written as DNA, the CDR3 is TGTGCCAGCAGCCCCCAGGGAGGGCCTTACACCGGGGAGCTGTTTTTT. Its translation is CASSPQGGPYTGELFF.

The V call is TRBV2, the J call TRBJ1-2, with unresolved D. The germline V gene encodes CDR1 SNHLY and CDR2 FYNNEI. Deletions cut 8 bases from V and 1 base from J, with 11 bases between. The CDR3 length is 13 residues. The CDR3 reads CASLSEVNYGYTF. The CDR3 region has the DNA TGTGCCAGCCTTTCGGAGGTTAACTATGGCTACACCTTC.

The chain employs TRBV18 and TRBJ1-1; a possible D gene is TRBD1 (6 bases). Deletions cut 2 bases from V and 5 bases from J, with 9 bases between. This CDR3 comprises 13 residues. CDR1 is KGHSH and CDR2 is LQKENI in the germline V gene. In DNA, the CDR3 is TGTGCCAGCTCACCAAGAGGGGGTACTGAAGCTTTCTTT. It specifies CASSPRGGTEAFF.

V and J are TRBV2 and TRBJ2-6, with D maybe TRBD2 (6 bases). Germline V gene lookup returns CDR1 SNHLY and CDR2 FYNNEI. The V end was cut by 3 bases, the J end by 4 bases, with 19 bases between. The length of the CDR3 is 18 residues. This CDR3 is CASSDDGREASGANVLTF. Written as DNA, the CDR3 is TGTGCCAGCAGTGATGACGGGAGAGAGGCATCCGGGGCCAACGTCCTGACTTTC. Supplemented by reference TRBV2 and TRBJ2-6, the full variable domain reads EPEVTQTPSHQVTQMGQEVILRCVPISNHLYFYWYRQILGQKVEFLVSFYNNEISEKSEIFDDQFSVERPDGSNFTLKIRSTKLEDSAMYFCASSDDGREASGANVLTFGAGSRLTVL.

This clone was recorded a few times. The chain links TRBV4-2 to TRBJ2-5, with 8 bases matching TRBD2. The trim removed 8 bases at V and 5 bases at J, leaving 13 bases unmatched. This CDR3 comprises 15 residues. The germline CDR1 and CDR2 sequences are LGHNA and YNFKEQ. The CDR3 loop reads CASASTGGSMETQYF. CDR3 DNA: TGTGCCAGCGCGTCGACGGGGGGGAGTATGGAGACCCAGTACTTC.

The chain employs TRBV28 and TRBJ2-7, with a tentative D call TRBD1 (6 bases). Trimming shortened V by 4 bases and J by 0 bases, and 16 bases separated the two germline ends. The CDR3 length is 16 residues. The germline gives CDR1 MDHEN, CDR2 SYDVKM. CDR3 sequence reads: CASSSPPGVYSYEQYF. The CDR3 DNA is TGTGCCAGCAGTTCCCCTCCAGGGGTCTACTCCTACGAGCAGTACTTC. The whole variable domain, remainder taken from reference TRBV28 and TRBJ2-7, is DVKVTQSSRYLVKRTGEKVFLECVQDMDHENMFWYRQDPGLGLRLIYFSYDVKMKEKGDIPEGYSVSREKKERFSLILESASTNQTSMYLCASSSPPGVYSYEQYFGPGTRLTVT.

This clone showed up just a few times. The chain is built from TRBV9 and TRBJ2-5; 8 nucleotides match TRBD1. The CDR3 is made up of 15 amino acids. Germline V gives CDR1 SGDLS, CDR2 YYNGEE. The V and J ends lost 0 bases and 5 bases, in that order; junction bases with no gene match: 6. CDR3 protein: CASSVVAGGIETQYF. CDR3 DNA: TGTGCCAGCAGCGTAGTGGCAGGGGGCATTGAGACCCAGTACTTC.

In this sample, this clone turned up a few times. This rearrangement joins TRBV18 to TRBJ2-5; 11 bases are shared with TRBD2. The germline V gene has CDR1 KGHSH and CDR2 LQKENI. CDR3 length: 15 amino acids. Losses at the gene ends were 2 bases for V and 5 bases for J; bases not matched to a gene: 4. The CDR3 nucleotides read TGTGCCAGCTCACCAGGACTAGCGGGTGAGGAGACCCAGTACTTC. It specifies CASSPGLAGEETQYF.

The table lists this clone with a count of one. The chain recombines TRBV18 with TRBJ2-7; D unresolved. From germline, CDR1 is KGHSH and CDR2 LQKENI. V was pared by 1 base and J by 0 bases, with 10 bases between. The CDR3 contains 15 residues. DNA of the CDR3: TGTGCCAGCTCACCACGGGCGAGTCCCTCCTACGAGCAGTACTTC. Residues: CASSPRASPSYEQYF. The full variable domain, rest sourced from reference TRBV18 and TRBJ2-7, is NAGVMQNPRHLVRRRGQEARLRCSPMKGHSHVYWYRQLPEEGLKFMVYLQKENIIDESGMPKERFSAEFPKEGPSILRIQQVVRGDSAAYFCASSPRASPSYEQYFGPGTRLTVT.

The chain carries TRBV4-1 and TRBJ1-4; 9 bases align to TRBD1. V lost 2 bases, J lost 4 bases, and 5 bases stayed unmatched. CDR3 length: 16 amino acids. The germline CDR1 and CDR2 sequences are MGHRA and YSYEKL. Here the CDR3 reads CASSQNRGQGNEKLFF. For the CDR3, the DNA is TGCGCCAGCAGCCAAAACAGGGGGCAAGGTAATGAAAAACTGTTTTTT.

This clone was counted once. As DNA, the CDR3 is TGTGCCAGCAGTTCCCCGGGACAGGGGGCTGGAAACACCATATATTTT. Protein product: CASSSPGQGAGNTIYF. The rearrangement links TRBV28 to TRBJ1-3; 11 bases align to TRBD1. Trimming cost V 4 bases and J 2 bases; bases outside gene matches: 4. The CDR3 contains 16 residues. Germline values: CDR1 MDHEN, CDR2 SYDVKM. Looking up the rest from reference TRBV28 and TRBJ1-3 gives the full variable domain: DVKVTQSSRYLVKRTGEKVFLECVQDMDHENMFWYRQDPGLGLRLIYFSYDVKMKEKGDIPEGYSVSREKKERFSLILESASTNQTSMYLCASSSPGQGAGNTIYFGEGSWLTVV.

Note on this clone: One end of the junction is discordant with germline, which a read error may explain. This chain uses TRBV7-7 with TRBJ2-5, with TRBD2 identical over 7 bases. CDR1 is SSHAT and CDR2 is FNYEAQ in the germline V gene (reference sequence). CDR3 length: 16 residues. The CDR3 region is CASSQDGDYSPETQYF. The CDR3 DNA reads as TGTGCTAGCAGCCAAGATGGGGACTATTCCCCAGAGACCCAGTACTTC.

The J gene is TRBJ1-3, the V gene TRBV9, with D tentatively TRBD1 (5 bases). The V gene's germline CDR1 is SGDLS and CDR2 YYNGEE. CDR3 size: 17 residues. V shed 3 bases and J shed 0 bases, with 16 bases lying between them. CDR3 nucleotides: TGTGCCAGCAGCGCTCCCGCGGGGCCCCGCTCTGGAAACACCATATATTTT. This encodes CASSAPAGPRSGNTIYF.

V and J are TRBV5-6 and TRBJ1-2; 7 bases agree with TRBD1. The CDR3 has 15 amino acids. Trimming at V came to 0 bases and at J to 13 bases, leaving 15 bases not matched to a gene. Germline V CDR1 and CDR2: SGHDT, YYEEEE. The CDR3 region is CASSLASAPEGARTF. The CDR3 bases are TGTGCCAGCAGCTTGGCCAGCGCCCCGGAGGGGGCGCGCACCTTC. Combining the CDR3 with reference TRBV5-6 and TRBJ1-2 gives the whole variable domain DAGVTQSPTHLIKTRGQQVTLRCSPKSGHDTVSWYQQALGQGPQFIFQYYEEEERQRGNFPDRFSGHQFPNYSSELNVNALLLGDSALYLCASSLASAPEGARTFGSGTRLTVV.

Only one count was recorded for this clone. The CDR3 reads CASSERGQGVIVTEAFF. The CDR3 DNA reads as TGTGCCAGCAGTGAACGAGGACAGGGGGTAATTGTCACTGAAGCTTTCTTT. The chain joins TRBV6-1 to TRBJ1-1, with 10 positions matching TRBD1. Per the germline V gene, CDR1 is MNHNS and CDR2 is SASEGT. The CDR3 runs to 17 residues. Trimming cost V 2 bases and J 4 bases; bases outside gene matches: 10.

The chain recombines TRBV21-1 with TRBJ1-1; TRBD1 is the table's D call, not checked against the DNA. TRBV21-1 is flagged as a pseudogene. The CDR3 runs 11 residues. The DNA for the CDR3 is TGTGCCAGCAGGGGGGACAGGGTTGCTTTCTTT. It translates to CASRGDRVAFF.

The V and J genes are TRBV20-1 and TRBJ2-1; D might be TRBD2 (5 bases). Between the trimmed V and J ends, which lost 3 bases and 4 bases, there was a span of 7 bases. The CDR3 covers 12 residues. The V gene's germline CDR1 is DFQATT and CDR2 SNEGSKA (reference sequence). This CDR3 reads CSASRGYNEQFF. The CDR3 DNA is TGCAGTGCTAGTCGGGGTTACAATGAGCAGTTCTTC.

The J gene is TRBJ1-1, the V gene TRBV9; 7 bases match TRBD1. CDR1 and CDR2 (germline): SGDLS, YYNGEE. The CDR3 loop spans 14 amino acids. V shed 4 bases and J 1 base; nucleotides not matched to a gene: 4. Here the CDR3 reads CASSPRQGNTEAFF. CDR3 in DNA: TGTGCCAGCAGCCCGAGACAGGGGAACACTGAAGCTTTCTTT.

The rearrangement joins TRBV7-3 to TRBJ2-1, with D tentatively TRBD1 (6 bases). Germline V gene lookup returns CDR1 SGHTA and CDR2 FQGTGA. This CDR3 has 14 amino acids. V gave up 2 bases and J gave up 3 bases, with 8 bases separating them. The CDR3 loop reads CASSLQGLYNEQFF. CDR3 DNA: TGTGCCAGCAGCTTACAGGGGCTCTACAATGAGCAGTTCTTC. The whole variable domain, filled in from reference TRBV7-3 and TRBJ2-1, reads GAGVSQTPSNKVTEKGKYVELRCDPISGHTALYWYRQSLGQGPEFLIYFQGTGAADDSGLPNDRFFAVRPEGSVSTLKIQRTERGDSAVYLCASSLQGLYNEQFFGPGTRLTVL.

J is TRBJ2-5 and V is TRBV5-1; 9 bases line up with TRBD2. J lost 2 bases, V lost 2 bases, and 4 bases had no gene match. The CDR3 length is 15 residues. The germline V gene encodes CDR1 SGHRS and CDR2 YFSETQ. CDR3 in DNA: TGCGCCAGCAGCTTAAGCGGGGGGCCTCAAGAGACCCAGTACTTC. Amino acid sequence: CASSLSGGPQETQYF.

This clone turned up a few times. This chain uses TRBV9 with TRBJ2-2, with TRBD2 matching 7 bases. Per germline, CDR1 SGDLS and CDR2 YYNGEE. The CDR3 consists of 15 residues. Unmatched junction bases numbered 12, after V lost 5 bases and J lost 8 bases. The CDR3 sequence is CASSEGLTTGGELFF. The CDR3 DNA reads as TGTGCCAGCAGTGAGGGACTAACCACAGGAGGGGAGCTGTTTTTT.

The chain joins TRBV28 to TRBJ2-2; TRBD1 aligns across 7 bases. Germline trimming cut 6 bases from V and 2 bases from J; bases unmatched to any gene: 9. Germline CDR1 is MDHEN and CDR2 is SYDVKM. CDR3 size: 16 residues. The CDR3 DNA reads as TGTGCCAGCAGAACAACAGGGGCCCCTAACACCGGGGAGCTGTTTTTT. Its translation is CASRTTGAPNTGELFF.

J is TRBJ2-1 and V is TRBV6-5, with 9 bases identical to TRBD1. The germline V gene has CDR1 MNHEY and CDR2 SVGAGI. V dropped 6 bases and J dropped 4; count of bases not matched to a gene: 7. The CDR3 is made up of 15 amino acids. The CDR3 DNA reads as TGTGCCAGCAGGTTTACGGGACAGGGTTACAATGAGCAGTTCTTC. This translates into CASRFTGQGYNEQFF.

A note on this clone: Sequence at one end of the junction differs from germline and may be a read error. V and J are TRBV7-7 and TRBJ1-2; 11 bases agree with TRBD1. Germline CDR1 and CDR2: SSHAT and FNYEAQ (reference sequence). The CDR3 contains 16 residues. CDR3 nucleotides: TGTGCTAGCAGCGTCGGACAGGGGGCGCTTTGTTATGGCTACACCTTC. Translation: CASSVGQGALCYGYTF.

This sequence joins TRBV6-9 and TRBJ1-5; a weak D match, TRBD1 (6 bases). Germline CDR1 reads MNHGY; CDR2 reads SVAAGI. CDR3 size: 19 residues. V was clipped by 3 bases and J by 2 bases, with 23 bases between them. The CDR3 protein is CASSYLQTTGKGGNQPQHF. The CDR3 DNA reads TGTGCCAGCAGTTACCTACAGACCACAGGGAAAGGGGGCAATCAGCCCCAGCATTTT.

The rearrangement joins TRBV9 to TRBJ2-2; no firm D call. Trimming removed 0 bases from V and 1 base from J, with 7 bases in between. The CDR3 runs 15 residues. Germline-derived CDR1 and CDR2 are SGDLS and YYNGEE. CDR3 loop: CASSVGSGNTGELFF. The DNA for the CDR3 is TGTGCCAGCAGCGTAGGGTCCGGGAACACCGGGGAGCTGTTTTTT.

This clone was observed a single time. This chain connects TRBV5-1 to TRBJ1-5; 8 nucleotides agree with TRBD1. V shed 0 bases and J 0 bases; nucleotides not matched to a gene: 2. The germline gives CDR1 SGHRS, CDR2 YFSETQ. CDR3 length: 16 amino acids. CDR3 in amino acids: CASSLAGGDSNQPQHF. CDR3 coding DNA: TGCGCCAGCAGCTTGGCAGGGGGCGATAGCAATCAGCCCCAGCATTTT.

The gene calls are TRBV28 and TRBJ1-6; TRBD1 matches 7 bases. The CDR3 has 14 residues. Germline CDR1 is MDHEN and CDR2 is SYDVKM. J was trimmed by 11 bases and V by 11 bases; bases with no gene match: 15. Here the CDR3 reads CAGRDRARAAPLHF. The CDR3 nucleotides are TGTGCCGGTAGAGACAGGGCCAGGGCCGCACCCCTCCACTTT.

This sequence joins TRBV7-9 and TRBJ1-1; 8 bases match TRBD1. Germline V gene data show CDR1 as SEHNR and CDR2 as FQNEAQ (reference sequence). The trim removed 6 bases at V and 4 bases at J, leaving 4 bases unmatched. The CDR3 has 13 amino acids. CDR3 sequence reads: CASRTGVATEAFF. In DNA form, the CDR3 reads TGTGCCAGCAGGACAGGGGTGGCCACTGAAGCTTTCTTT.

The chain joins TRBV11-3 to TRBJ2-2, with D maybe TRBD1 (5 bases). Germline-derived CDR1 and CDR2 are SGHNT and YENEEA. The CDR3 is 12 amino acids. V shed 7 bases and J shed 7 bases, with 10 bases lying between them. Here the CDR3 DNA reads TGTGCCAGCACTTATAGGGGCGGGGAGCTGTTTTTT. Translating it yields CASTYRGGELFF.